What follows describes a single TCR beta chain. As yet, its antigen is unknown. This CDR3 contains 15 residues. The V and J ends lost 4 bases and 4 bases, in that order; junction bases with no gene match: 10. Germline-derived CDR1 and CDR2 are SGHRS and YFSETQ. The data are from a study of T cell clones after liver transplantation. Study-level information: Graft-donor-reactive sequences were compared with third-party-reactive TCRbeta sequences from pre-transplant mixed lymphocyte reactions.

Study results and limitations: Conclusions were preliminary, with small, heterogeneous patient groups. The donor-reactive repertoire was only partly measurable in a couple of subjects, lacking donor cells.

Assay used: immunoSEQ multiplex PCR; TCRdb lists only in-frame clones, some missing. The sample has around 100,000 clones, about 80% seen once. The chain joins TRBV5-1 to TRBJ1-2, with 7 bases lining up with TRBD1. The material was CD4+ T cells from blood, obtained approximately 4 years after liver transplant. The sequence derives from a human patient who received a liver transplant. Some T cells may have originated in the graft donor. The CDR3 DNA is TGCGCCAGCAGCCCTTGGGACAGTACTACCTATGGCTACACCTTC. Translation gives CASSPWDSTTYGYTF. Using reference TRBV5-1 and TRBJ1-2 for the parts outside the CDR3, the full variable domain is KAGVTQTPRYLIKTRGQQVTLSCSPISGHRSVSWYQQTPGQGLQFLFEYFSETQRNKGNFPGRFSGRQFSNSRSEMNVSTLELGDSALYLCASSPWDSTTYGYTFGSGTRLTVV.